The clone carrying this TCR beta chain was counted between two and nine times. Produced via immunoSEQ multiplex PCR; TCRdb's table is partial and in-frame only. The data show over 80,000 clones, around nine tenths seen once. The sample comes from a study of blood T cell repertoires in COVID-19. As for the study in general: Specimens from acute and convalescent COVID-19 originated in the United States, Italy and Spain. Sources were T cells, B-cell-depleted T cells, or PBMCs; the material itself was cDNA or gDNA.

The germline V gene has CDR1 LNHNV and CDR2 YYDKDF (reference sequence). V lost 8 bases and J 6 bases, leaving 13 bases between the germline ends. The CDR3 spans 12 residues. Sample: peripheral blood. The TCR originated in a woman over 75 with acute or convalescent COVID-19. The chain uses TRBV15 and TRBJ1-1; possible D gene TRBD1, 5 bases. CDR3 amino acids: CATLGWGAEAFF. The CDR3 DNA follows: TGTGCCACCCTAGGATGGGGCGCTGAAGCTTTCTTT.